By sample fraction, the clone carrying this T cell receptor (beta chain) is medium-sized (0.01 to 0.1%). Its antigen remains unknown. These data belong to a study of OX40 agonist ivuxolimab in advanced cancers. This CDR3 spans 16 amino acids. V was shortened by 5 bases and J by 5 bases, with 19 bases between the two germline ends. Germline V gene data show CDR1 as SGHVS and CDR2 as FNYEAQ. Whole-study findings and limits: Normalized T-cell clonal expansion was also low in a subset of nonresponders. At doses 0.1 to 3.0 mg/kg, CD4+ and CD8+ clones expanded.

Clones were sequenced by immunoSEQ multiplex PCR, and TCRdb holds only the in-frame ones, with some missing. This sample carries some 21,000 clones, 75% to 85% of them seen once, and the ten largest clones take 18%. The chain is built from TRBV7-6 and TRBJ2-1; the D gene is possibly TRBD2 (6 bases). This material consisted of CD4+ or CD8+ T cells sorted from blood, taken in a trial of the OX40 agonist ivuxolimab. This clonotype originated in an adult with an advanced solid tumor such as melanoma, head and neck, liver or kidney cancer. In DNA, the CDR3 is TGTGCCAGCAGCGAACGTCTAGCGACAAATAACAATGAGCAGTTCTTC. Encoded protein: CASSERLATNNNEQFF.